The 20 T cell receptor beta chains below all came from one sample that was sequenced in a study of patients with pleural tuberculosis. TCRdb re-derived calls from the reads in MiXCR, one entry per CDR3 protein. The sample includes under 65,000 distinct CDR3 sequences, under 8.5% of them seen just once. Receptors were obtained from a human donor with pleural tuberculosis.

In this sample, this clonotype turned up once. CDR3 amino acids: CAWITGQSNQPQYF. In nucleotides, the CDR3 is TGTGCCTGGATAACAGGTCAGAGCAATCAGCCCCAGTATTTT. This chain uses TRBV30 with TRBJ1-5; a possible D gene is TRBD1 (5 bases). TRBJ2-3 explains the end of the DNA better; the J call may be wrong. CDR3 length equals 14 residues. Germline CDR1 and CDR2: GTSNPN and SVGIG (reference sequence).

This clonotype was counted at least ten times. This sequence joins TRBV12-3 or TRBV12-4 and TRBJ2-3, with 10 bases lining up with TRBD2. This CDR3 region has 16 residues. V was clipped by 4 bases and J by 2 bases; unmatched bases: 6. CDR3 amino acids: CASSSDSGRTTDTQYF. The CDR3 nucleotides are TGTGCCAGCAGTTCGGATAGCGGGAGGACCACAGATACGCAGTATTTT.

This rearrangement joins TRBV19 to TRBJ2-5; 8 positions match TRBD2. CDR1 and CDR2 from the germline V gene are LNHDA and SQIVND (reference sequence). The CDR3 has 13 residues. V dropped 6 bases and J dropped 4; count of bases not matched to a gene: 4. CDR3 bases: TGTGCCAGTAGAGCGGGAGTGACAGAGACCCAGTACTTC. Protein product: CASRAGVTETQYF.

The chain carries TRBV27 and TRBJ2-4, with 7 bases matching TRBD2. The length of the CDR3 is 13 residues. Trimming cost V 1 base and J 8 bases; bases outside gene matches: 2. CDR1 MNHEY and CDR2 SMNVEV come from the germline V gene (reference sequence). CDR3 loop: CASSLWGGDIQYF. DNA of the CDR3: TGTGCCAGCAGTTTATGGGGGGGGGACATTCAGTACTTC.

This clonotype was seen many times. This chain connects TRBV11-1 to TRBJ2-3; D perhaps matches TRBD1 (5 bases). Germline values: CDR1 SGHAT, CDR2 FQDESV (reference sequence). The CDR3 runs 12 residues. Trimming cost V 5 bases and J 4 bases, with 7 bases left between them. Here the CDR3 reads CASSDSSDTQYF. The CDR3 region has the DNA TGTGCCAGCAGCGACAGTTCAGATACGCAGTATTTT. Using reference TRBV11-1 and TRBJ2-3 for the parts outside the CDR3, the full variable domain is EAEVAQSPRYKITEKSQAVAFWCDPISGHATLYWYRQILGQGPELLVQFQDESVVDDSQLPKDRFSAERLKGVDSTLKIQPAELGDSAMYLCASSDSSDTQYFGPGTRLTVL.

This clonotype was seen ten or more times. The CDR3 sequence: CASSPTGGAPYGYTF. The CDR3 coding sequence is TGTGCCAGCAGCCCAACAGGGGGAGCTCCGTATGGCTACACCTTC. The chain links TRBV2 to TRBJ1-2; 8 bases are a match to TRBD1. The CDR3 loop spans 15 amino acids. CDR1 and CDR2 from the germline V gene are SNHLY and FYNNEI. The junction had 11 bases not matched to a gene; V was cut back by 6 bases and J by 5 bases.

The chain employs TRBV4-2 and TRBJ2-7; TRBD2 matches 8 bases. CDR1 is LGHNA and CDR2 is YNFKEQ in the germline V gene. The CDR3 runs 15 residues. Losses at the gene ends were 4 bases for V and 0 bases for J; bases not matched to a gene: 5. CDR3 DNA sequence: TGTGCCAGCAGCCCTAAGCGGGAGAACTCCTACGAGCAGTACTTC. As protein: CASSPKRENSYEQYF.

This clonotype was found many times. The chain recombines TRBV12-3 or TRBV12-4 with TRBJ2-7, with 15 bases aligning to TRBD2. Germline trimming cut 6 bases from V and 7 bases from J; bases unmatched to any gene: 7. The CDR3 runs 15 residues. The CDR3 bases are TGTGCCAGCAGCTCCGGACTAGCGGGAGGGTTGGAGCAGTACGTC. It encodes CASSSGLAGGLEQYV.

This clonotype occurred many times. This chain joins TRBV4-2 and TRBJ2-3, with TRBD2 matching over 8 bases. The CDR3 is 15 residues long. The V and J ends lost 6 bases and 4 bases, in that order; junction bases with no gene match: 9. Looked up from germline, CDR1 is LGHNA and CDR2 is YNFKEQ. CDR3 in amino acids: CASSIKRERADTQYF. As DNA, the CDR3 is TGTGCCAGCAGTATTAAGCGGGAGCGGGCAGATACGCAGTATTTT.

This clonotype was seen repeatedly, ten times or more. The chain joins TRBV20-1 to TRBJ2-1, with 7 bases identical to TRBD2. The CDR3 is 15 amino acids. Germline V gene data show CDR1 as DFQATT and CDR2 as SNEGSKA (reference sequence). The V segment lost 0 bases and the J segment 3 bases; nucleotides outside the gene matches: 5. CDR3 in DNA: TGCAGTGCTAGAGACTCCGGGAGGAACTACAATGAGCAGTTCTTC. This gives the protein CSARDSGRNYNEQFF.

This clonotype was recorded at least ten times. The chain couples TRBV20-1 to TRBJ1-2, with 10 positions matching TRBD1. This CDR3 has 13 amino acids. Germline CDR1 reads DFQATT; CDR2 reads SNEGSKA (reference sequence). V lost 2 bases, J lost 10 bases, and 7 bases stayed unmatched. CDR3 residues: CSARPGTGAHYTF. The CDR3 nucleotides read TGCAGTGCTAGACCCGGGACAGGGGCCCACTACACCTTC.

V gene TRBV11-1 combines with J gene TRBJ1-4; D possibly corresponds to TRBD1 (5 bases). V was shortened by 5 bases and J by 8 bases, with 9 bases between the two germline ends. Germline V lookup: CDR1 SGHAT, CDR2 FQDESV (reference sequence). This CDR3 has 12 amino acids. CDR3 loop: CASSRGEEKLFF. CDR3 sequence (DNA): TGTGCCAGCAGCCGGGGGGAAGAAAAACTGTTTTTT.

This clonotype was seen at least ten times. V and J are TRBV10-3 and TRBJ1-2; no reliable D call. CDR3 length: 13 residues. V was pared by 8 bases and J by 6 bases, with 16 bases between. CDR1 ENHRY and CDR2 SYGVKD come from the germline V gene. The CDR3 reads CAIHSQPFDGYTF. The CDR3 coding sequence is TGTGCCATCCACAGTCAGCCGTTTGATGGCTACACCTTC.

This clonotype was recorded at least ten times. The chain uses TRBV20-1 and TRBJ1-5; a weak D match, TRBD1 (6 bases). The CDR3 totals 13 residues. The V gene's germline CDR1 is DFQATT and CDR2 SNEGSKA (reference sequence). Trimming removed 6 bases at V and 3 bases at J, with 12 bases between. The CDR3 reads CSAAGAVNQPQHF. CDR3 bases: TGCAGTGCAGCAGGGGCGGTCAATCAGCCCCAGCATTTT.

With respect to this clonotype: A clone one base away is much larger, so this may be a read error. The CDR3 spells CASSPMRGFYNEQFF. Here the CDR3 DNA reads TGTGCCAGCAGCCCAATGAGGGGCTTCTACAATGAGCAGTTCTTC. The chain couples TRBV11-2 to TRBJ2-1; D possibly uses TRBD1 or TRBD2 (5 bases each). V lost 5 bases, J lost 3 bases, and 14 bases lay in between. The CDR3 runs 15 residues. Germline CDR1 is SGHAT and CDR2 is FQNNGV.

This clonotype was found many times. The chain couples TRBV28 to TRBJ2-3; D gene unclear. Germline V gene data show CDR1 as MDHEN and CDR2 as SYDVKM. Trimming took off 3 bases at V and 0 bases at J, with 10 bases between the two ends. The CDR3 covers 15 residues. CDR3 nucleotides: TGTGCCAGCAGTTTTGGGCAGTCTAGCACAGATACGCAGTATTTT. Translation gives CASSFGQSSTDTQYF.

This clonotype was picked up many times. The chain employs TRBV20-1 and TRBJ1-1, with D hard to call. CDR3 size: 14 residues. CDR1 DFQATT and CDR2 SNEGSKA come from the germline V gene (reference sequence). Trimming took 3 bases from V and 1 from J, leaving 12 bases between them. The CDR3 reads CSARPLIENTEAFF. DNA of the CDR3: TGCAGTGCTAGGCCCCTGATTGAGAACACTGAAGCTTTCTTT.

The V and J genes are TRBV12-3 or TRBV12-4 and TRBJ2-7, with TRBD1 identical over 7 bases. The CDR3 totals 13 residues. Trimming cost V 5 bases and J 4 bases; bases outside gene matches: 5. The DNA for the CDR3 is TGTGCCAGCAGTACAGGGGTAAGGTACGAGCAGTACTTC. Its translation is CASSTGVRYEQYF.

This clonotype was recorded at least ten times. The CDR3 region has the DNA TGTGCCAGCAGCCAAGAGGTGGGGAGTGGATACTACAATGAGCAGTTCTTC. Translated, it gives CASSQEVGSGYYNEQFF. The chain recombines TRBV14 with TRBJ2-1; tentatively, D is TRBD2 (5 bases). The CDR3 length is 17 residues. Between the trimmed V and J ends, which lost 0 bases and 3 bases, there was a span of 15 bases. Per the germline V gene, CDR1 is SGHDN and CDR2 is FVKESK.

This clonotype was found many times. The genes are TRBV27 and TRBJ1-6, with 7 bases fitting TRBD1. This CDR3 is 15 amino acids long. CDR1 and CDR2 (germline): MNHEY, SMNVEV (reference sequence). After removal of 5 bases from V and 5 bases from J, the junction contained 6 bases not matched to a gene. For the CDR3, the DNA is TGTGCCAGCAGTCAACAGGGGATTCATAATTCACCCCTCCACTTT. Translating it yields CASSQQGIHNSPLHF.